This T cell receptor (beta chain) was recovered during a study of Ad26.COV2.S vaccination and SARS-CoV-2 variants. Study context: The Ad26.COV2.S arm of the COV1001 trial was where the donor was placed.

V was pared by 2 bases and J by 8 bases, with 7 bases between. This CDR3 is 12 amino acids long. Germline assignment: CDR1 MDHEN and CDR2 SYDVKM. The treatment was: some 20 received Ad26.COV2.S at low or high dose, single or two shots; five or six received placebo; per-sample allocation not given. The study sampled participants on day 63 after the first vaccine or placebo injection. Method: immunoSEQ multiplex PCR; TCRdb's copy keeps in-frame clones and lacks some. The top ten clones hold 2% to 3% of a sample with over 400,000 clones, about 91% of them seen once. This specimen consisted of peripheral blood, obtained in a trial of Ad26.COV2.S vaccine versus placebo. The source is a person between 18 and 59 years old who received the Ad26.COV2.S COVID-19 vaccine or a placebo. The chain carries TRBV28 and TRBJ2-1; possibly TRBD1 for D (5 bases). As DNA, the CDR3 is TGTGCCAGCAGTTTACCCAGGGATGAGCAGTTCTTC. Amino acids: CASSLPRDEQFF.